This T cell receptor beta chain was found in a study of CD8+CD57+ T cells in acquired aplastic anemia. Genomic DNA templated the TCR beta VDJ and CDR3 profiling. Each CDR3 protein gets one entry after TCRdb re-called the reads with MiXCR. In the table there are about 58,000 distinct CDR3 sequences, approximately 54% of which are singletons. V was clipped by 1 base and J by 0 bases, with 7 bases between them. The CDR3 is 14 amino acids. The germline V gene encodes CDR1 SEHNR and CDR2 FQNEAQ (reference sequence). By flow cytometry, patients selected for sequencing had shown an expansion of CD8+CD57+ cells.

This rearrangement joins TRBV7-9 to TRBJ2-7; TRBD1 might be the D (5 bases). Sequences were obtained from sorted CD4+, CD8+, or CD8+CD57+ T cells (not recorded which) from PBMCs. This receptor was identified in a human donor with aplastic anemia. The CDR3 loop is CASSLVDSSYEQYF. CDR3 in DNA: TGTGCCAGCAGCTTAGTAGACAGCTCCTACGAGCAGTACTTC.